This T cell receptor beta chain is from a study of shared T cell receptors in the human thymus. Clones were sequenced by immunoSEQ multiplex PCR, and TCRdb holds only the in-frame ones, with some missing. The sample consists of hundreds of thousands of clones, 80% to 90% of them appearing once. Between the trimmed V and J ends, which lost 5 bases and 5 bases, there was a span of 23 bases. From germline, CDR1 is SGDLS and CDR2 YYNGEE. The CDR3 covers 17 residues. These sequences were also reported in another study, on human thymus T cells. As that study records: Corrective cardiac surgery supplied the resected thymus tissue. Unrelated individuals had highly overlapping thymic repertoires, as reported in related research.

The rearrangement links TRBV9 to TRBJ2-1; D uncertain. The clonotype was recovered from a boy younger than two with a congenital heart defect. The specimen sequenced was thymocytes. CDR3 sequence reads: CASRYTKRPESNNEQFF. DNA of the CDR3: TGTGCCAGCAGGTATACTAAAAGACCAGAATCAAACAATGAGCAGTTCTTC.